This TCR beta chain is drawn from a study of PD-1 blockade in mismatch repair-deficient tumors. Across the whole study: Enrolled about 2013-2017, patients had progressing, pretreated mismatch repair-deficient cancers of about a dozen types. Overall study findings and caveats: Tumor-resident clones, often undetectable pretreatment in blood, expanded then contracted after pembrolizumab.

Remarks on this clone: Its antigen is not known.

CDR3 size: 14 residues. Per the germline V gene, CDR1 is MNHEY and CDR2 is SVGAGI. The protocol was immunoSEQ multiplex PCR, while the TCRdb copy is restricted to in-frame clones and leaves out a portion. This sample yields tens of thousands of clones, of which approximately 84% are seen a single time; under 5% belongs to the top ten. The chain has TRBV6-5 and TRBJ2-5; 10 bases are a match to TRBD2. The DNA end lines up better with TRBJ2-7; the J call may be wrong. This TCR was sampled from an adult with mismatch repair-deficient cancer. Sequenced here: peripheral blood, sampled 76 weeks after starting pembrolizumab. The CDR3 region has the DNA TGTGCCAGCAGCCGTACTAGCGGGACCTACGAGCAGTACTTC. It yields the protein CASSRTSGTYEQYF.